A selection of T cell receptor beta chains follows, all from one sample in a study of T cells in Graves' hyperthyroidism and ophthalmopathy. TCRdb recomputed calls from the multiplex PCR reads with MiXCR, one row per CDR3 protein. The data contain about 350,000 distinct CDR3 sequences, around a sixth of them singletons. Sequencing input: blood. Every receptor here comes from a woman between 40 and 50 years old with Graves' ophthalmopathy. CDR3s leave out the opening cysteine and the closing phenylalanine or tryptophan.

cdr3_length	j_call	v_call	cdr3_aa
12	TRBJ1-1	TRBV12-3/TRBV12-4	ASSLFIEATEAF
13	TRBJ2-7	TRBV28	ASSTRQVISSEQY
9	TRBJ2-2	TRBV29-1	SVGIDGELF
13	TRBJ1-5	TRBV6-2/TRBV6-3	ASTAWGVVNQPQH
12	TRBJ1-1	TRBV29-1	SVEVRGLNTEAF
11	TRBJ1-2	TRBV28	ASSLGAGDGYT
13	TRBJ1-5	TRBV5-1	ASSLAGYSNQPQH
17	TRBJ2-2	TRBV7-9	ASSSHPGTSGANTGELF
14	TRBJ1-1	TRBV3-1	ASSRLGGRKNTEAF
13	TRBJ2-3	TRBV6-2/TRBV6-3	ASSKTGLGTDTQY
11	TRBJ1-1	TRBV6-1	ASSDGTAVLAF
11	TRBJ1-6	TRBV30	AWSDGSYSPLH
13	TRBJ2-2	TRBV19	ASTGGRYHTGELF
14	TRBJ1-2	TRBV11-1	ASSLAFGHANYGYT
19	TRBJ1-5	TRBV7-8	ASSLVNPRTGRCYSNQPQH
12	TRBJ1-1	TRBV12-3/TRBV12-4	ASSLRVGNTEAF
13	TRBJ2-7	TRBV28	ASSGGQGGHYEQY
11	TRBJ1-2	TRBV12-3/TRBV12-4	ASRMDGPYGYT
9	TRBJ2-7	TRBV6-2/TRBV6-3	AATSPNGQY
12	TRBJ2-7	TRBV6-1	ASKAGTLFYEQY
14	TRBJ1-1	TRBV6-1	ASSEIHVGVDTEAF
14	TRBJ1-3	TRBV11-2	ASSLDTMGSGNTIY
13	TRBJ1-2	TRBV6-1	ASSDMTGGFYGYT
11	TRBJ1-1	TRBV7-2	ASSLSSAGEAF
15	TRBJ2-3	TRBV10-3	AISESWASGSVDTQY
14	TRBJ1-1	TRBV12-5	ASGLDLGQGAAEAF
11	TRBJ2-5	TRBV5-1	ASSLAKGETQY
14	TRBJ2-3	TRBV7-8	ASSLPSGSGTDTQY
12	TRBJ1-3	TRBV10-3	AISESTPVDTIY
11	TRBJ2-5	TRBV20-1	SATFTKGETQY
13	TRBJ2-7	TRBV6-2/TRBV6-3	ASSYASSGGTEQY
9	TRBJ1-1	TRBV30	AWSVGGEAF
17	TRBJ2-7	TRBV11-1	ASSYRQARTPDSSYEQY
12	TRBJ1-2	TRBV6-4	ASRSGSYPYGYT
13	TRBJ1-1	TRBV12-3/TRBV12-4	ASSLDSIVNTEAF
11	TRBJ2-7	TRBV28	ASRGQASYEQY
12	TRBJ2-7	TRBV20-1	SARVPVQFYEQY
11	TRBJ2-3	TRBV6-1	ASSEQGADTQY
16	TRBJ1-1	TRBV15	ATSRDRSLREGNTEAF
16	TRBJ1-1	TRBV12-3/TRBV12-4	ASSPAGTQPGRNTEAF
12	TRBJ1-2	TRBV24-1	ATSEGTGFRGYT
12	TRBJ1-2	TRBV6-5	ASRTGQEFYGYT
12	TRBJ2-5	TRBV7-8	ASSSSDRVETQY
10	TRBJ2-7	TRBV28	ATGGGFYEQY
9	TRBJ2-5	TRBV30	AWSDGETQY
14	TRBJ2-1	TRBV27	ASSLFGRSSYNEQF
11	TRBJ1-2	TRBV27	ASREGGMGGYT
12	TRBJ2-5	TRBV6-5	ASSYWLAGETQY
11	TRBJ2-5	TRBV15	ATSSGREETQY
12	TRBJ1-1	TRBV28	ASSFFRGDTEAF